The entry below gives a single T cell receptor beta chain sequence along with its context. Its antigen remains unknown. Here immunoSEQ multiplex PCR was the method, and the copy in TCRdb shows in-frame clones only, minus some. The sample comprises roughly 330,000 clones, 87% of which are singletons, and more than 0.9% rests with the top ten. The data belong to a study of cytomegalovirus exposure and HLA in healthy donors. The study, taken as a whole, reports: Most sequenced TCRs were rare (though some public TCRs occurred in many donors).

Trimming stripped 0 bases from V and 9 bases from J, with 9 bases between. The germline CDR1 and CDR2 sequences are SQVTM and ANQGSEA. This CDR3 spans 12 amino acids. The chain combines TRBV29-1 with TRBJ1-5; no clear D gene. The clonotype originates from a woman aged 25-40 years in good health and CMV-seropositive. What was sequenced was PBMCs. CDR3 sequence: CSVEDPRGPQHF. CDR3 nucleotide sequence: TGCAGCGTTGAAGATCCTCGGGGGCCCCAGCATTTT.